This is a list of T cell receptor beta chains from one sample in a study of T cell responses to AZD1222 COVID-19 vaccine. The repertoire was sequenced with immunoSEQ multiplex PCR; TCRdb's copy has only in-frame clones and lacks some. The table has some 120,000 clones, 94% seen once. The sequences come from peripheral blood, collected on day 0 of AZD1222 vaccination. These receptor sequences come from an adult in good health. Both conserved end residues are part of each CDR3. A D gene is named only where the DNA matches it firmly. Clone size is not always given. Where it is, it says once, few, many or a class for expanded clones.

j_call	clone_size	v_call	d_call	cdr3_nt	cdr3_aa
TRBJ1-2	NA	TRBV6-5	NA	TGTGCCAGCAGTATAACGGGGGGGCCCCTCGAGGGCTACACCTTC	CASSITGGPLEGYTF
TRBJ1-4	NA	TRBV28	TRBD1	TGTGCCAGCAGGGAAGGGGACAGGGCACTGTTTTTT	CASREGDRALFF
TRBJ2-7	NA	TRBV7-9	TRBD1	TGTGCCAGCAGCGAAATGGGACAGAGCTATGAGCAGTACTTC	CASSEMGQSYEQYF
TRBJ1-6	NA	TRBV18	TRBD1	TGTGCCAGCTCACCAGCACAGGGGCGTAATTCACCCCTCCACTTT	CASSPAQGRNSPLHF
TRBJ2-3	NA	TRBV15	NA	TGTGCCACCAGCAGAACAAGTGATACGCAGTATTTT	CATSRTSDTQYF
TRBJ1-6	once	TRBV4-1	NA	TGCGCCAGCAGCCGAACGACAGGTGGGGATTCACCCCTCCACTTT	CASSRTTGGDSPLHF
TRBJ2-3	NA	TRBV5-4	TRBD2	TGTGCCAGCAGCTTGACTAGCGGGAGGGGAGATACGCAGTATTTT	CASSLTSGRGDTQYF
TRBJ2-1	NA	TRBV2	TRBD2	TGTGCCAGCAGAGCCGGGACTAGAATCGATGAGCAGTTCTTC	CASRAGTRIDEQFF
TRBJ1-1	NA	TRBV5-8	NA	TGTGCCAGCAGCTTACTTTTCACTGAAGCTTTCTTT	CASSLLFTEAFF
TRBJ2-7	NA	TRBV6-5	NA	TGTGCCAGCAGTTTCCTCTACGAGCAGTACTTC	CASSFLYEQYF
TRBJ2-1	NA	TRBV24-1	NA	TGTGCCACCAGTGATACAGGCCCTGAGCAGTTCTTC	CATSDTGPEQFF
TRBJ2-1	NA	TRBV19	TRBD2	TGTGCCAGTAGTGTTCAGACTAGCGGCGAGCAGTTCTTC	CASSVQTSGEQFF
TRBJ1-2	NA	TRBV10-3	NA	TGTGCCATCAGTGGAGGTGCCAGCAACTATGGCTACACCTTC	CAISGGASNYGYTF
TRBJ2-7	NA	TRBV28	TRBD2	TGTGCCAGCAGTTTATCTCTAGCGGGAGCCTACGAGCAGTACTTC	CASSLSLAGAYEQYF
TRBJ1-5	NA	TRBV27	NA	TGTGCCAGCAGTCTCTCTGTAGGTCAGCCCCAGCATTTT	CASSLSVGQPQHF
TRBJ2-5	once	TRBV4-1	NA	TGCGCCAGCAGCCAAGATAGGGGTACCCAAGAGACCCAGTACTTC	CASSQDRGTQETQYF
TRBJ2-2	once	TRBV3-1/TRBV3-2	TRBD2	TGTGCCAGCAGCCACACTAGCGGGAGAAGGACCGGGGAGCTGTTTTTT	CASSHTSGRRTGELFF
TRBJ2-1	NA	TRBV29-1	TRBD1	TGCAGCGTCTCCCGGTCCCCCTACGGACAGGGAAGGGACAATGAGCAGTTCTTC	CSVSRSPYGQGRDNEQFF
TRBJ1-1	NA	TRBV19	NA	TGTGCCAGTAGCCCGCTGGGGGGCACTGAAGCTTTCTTT	CASSPLGGTEAFF
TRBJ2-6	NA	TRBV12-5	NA	TGTGCTAGTGGTTTGGTTAGAACCGGGACATCTGGGGCCAACGTCCTGACTTTC	CASGLVRTGTSGANVLTF
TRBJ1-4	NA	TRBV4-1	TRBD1	TGCGCCAGCAGCCTCGTCCCGGGACAGGGGGCTAATGAAAAACTGTTTTTT	CASSLVPGQGANEKLFF
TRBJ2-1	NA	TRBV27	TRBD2	TGTGCCAGCAGCCGAGGACTAGAACTTAGATCATTTGAGCAGTTCTTC	CASSRGLELRSFEQFF
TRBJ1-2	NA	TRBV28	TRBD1	TGTGCCAGCAGTACGGACAGGGGGTACGGTCAGGGCTACACCTTC	CASSTDRGYGQGYTF
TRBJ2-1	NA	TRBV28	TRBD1	TGTGCCAGCAGTCCCGGGACAGACCGGAATGAGCAGTTCTTC	CASSPGTDRNEQFF
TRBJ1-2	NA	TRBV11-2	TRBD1	TGTGCCAGCAGCCAGACAGGGGGCCGAGGTATTTATGGCTACACCTTC	CASSQTGGRGIYGYTF